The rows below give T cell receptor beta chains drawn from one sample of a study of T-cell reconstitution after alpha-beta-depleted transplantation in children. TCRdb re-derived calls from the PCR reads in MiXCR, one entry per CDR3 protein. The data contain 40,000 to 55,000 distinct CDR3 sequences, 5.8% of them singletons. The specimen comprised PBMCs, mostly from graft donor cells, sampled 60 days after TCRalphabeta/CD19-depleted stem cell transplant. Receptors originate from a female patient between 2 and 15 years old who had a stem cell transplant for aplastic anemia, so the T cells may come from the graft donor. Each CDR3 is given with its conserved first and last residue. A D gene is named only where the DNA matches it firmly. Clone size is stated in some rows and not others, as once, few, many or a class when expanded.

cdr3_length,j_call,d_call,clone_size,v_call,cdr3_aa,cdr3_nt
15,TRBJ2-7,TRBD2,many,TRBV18,CASSRTSGGAYEQYF,TGTGCCAGCTCACGGACTAGCGGGGGGGCCTACGAGCAGTACTTC
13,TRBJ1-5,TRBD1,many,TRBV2,CASSGTGYQPQHF,TGTGCCAGCAGCGGGACAGGGTATCAGCCCCAGCATTTT
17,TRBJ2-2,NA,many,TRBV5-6,CASRFLPGPENTGELFF,TGTGCCAGCAGATTTCTACCGGGACCAGAGAACACCGGGGAGCTGTTTTTT
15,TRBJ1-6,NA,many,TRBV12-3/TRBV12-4,CASSFRRGGYSPLHF,TGTGCCAGCAGTTTCCGGCGGGGGGGATATTCACCCCTCCACTTT
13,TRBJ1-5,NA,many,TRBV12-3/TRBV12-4,CASSLQVDQPQHF,TGTGCCAGCAGTTTACAGGTGGACCAGCCCCAGCATTTT
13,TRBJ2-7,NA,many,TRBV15,CATSRVGRHEQYF,TGTGCCACCAGCAGAGTCGGGAGACACGAGCAGTACTTC
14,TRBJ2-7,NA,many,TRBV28,CASISRRGKFEQYF,TGTGCCAGCATCTCGCGGAGGGGGAAGTTCGAGCAGTACTTC
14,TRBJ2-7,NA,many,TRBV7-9,CASSLNTNSYEQYF,TGTGCCAGCAGCTTGAATACAAACTCCTACGAGCAGTACTTC
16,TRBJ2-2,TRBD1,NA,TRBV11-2,CASSLQGAGNTGELFF,TGTGCCAGCAGCCTACAGGGGGCGGGAAACACCGGGGAGCTGTTTTTT
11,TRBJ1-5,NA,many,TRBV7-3,CASSPYQPQHF,TGTGCCAGCAGCCCCTATCAGCCCCAGCATTTT
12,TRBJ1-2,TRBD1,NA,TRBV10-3,CAISGDSYGYTF,TGTGCCATCAGTGGGGACAGCTATGGCTACACCTTC
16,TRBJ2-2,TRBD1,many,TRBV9,CASSLRQGAYTGELFF,TGTGCCAGCAGCCTCCGACAGGGCGCTTACACCGGGGAGCTGTTTTTT
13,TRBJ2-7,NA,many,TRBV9,CASSVVETSEQYF,TGTGCCAGCAGCGTAGTTGAGACGTCGGAGCAGTACTTC
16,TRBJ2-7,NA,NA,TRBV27,CASSLWGVSAAYEQYF,TGTGCCAGCAGTTTATGGGGAGTCAGCGCCGCCTACGAGCAGTACTTC
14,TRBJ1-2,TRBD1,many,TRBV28,CASRTGGASYGYTF,TGTGCCAGCCGGACAGGGGGCGCGAGCTATGGCTACACCTTC
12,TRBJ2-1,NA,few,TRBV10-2,CASRGLGNEQFF,TGCGCCAGCAGGGGACTGGGCAATGAGCAGTTCTTC
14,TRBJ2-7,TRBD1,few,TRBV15,CATSRPGQAYEQYF,TGTGCCACCAGCAGGCCGGGACAGGCCTACGAGCAGTACTTC
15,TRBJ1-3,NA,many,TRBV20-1,CSARGGTFSGNTIYF,TGCAGTGCTAGAGGGGGGACCTTCTCTGGAAACACCATATATTTT
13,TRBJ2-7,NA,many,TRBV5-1,CASREGRAYEQYF,TGCGCCAGCAGGGAGGGGCGAGCCTACGAGCAGTACTTC
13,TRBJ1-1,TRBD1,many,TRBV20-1,CSAPTGGNTEAFF,TGCAGTGCTCCGACAGGGGGAAACACTGAAGCTTTCTTT
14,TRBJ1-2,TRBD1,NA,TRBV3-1,CASSHRQGYGGYTF,TGTGCCAGCAGCCACCGACAGGGGTACGGTGGCTACACCTTC
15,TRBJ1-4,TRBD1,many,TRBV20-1,CSAPRDSITNEKLFF,TGCAGTGCTCCTAGGGACAGCATAACTAATGAAAAACTGTTTTTT
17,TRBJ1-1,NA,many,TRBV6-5,CASSYDWGGGRRTEAFF,TGTGCCAGCAGTTACGATTGGGGCGGCGGAAGGCGCACTGAAGCTTTCTTT
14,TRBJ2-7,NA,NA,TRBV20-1,CSARVRAGSYEQYF,TGCAGTGCTAGGGTACGGGCCGGCTCCTACGAGCAGTACTTC
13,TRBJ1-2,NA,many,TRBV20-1,CSASLAPNYGYTF,TGCAGTGCTAGCCTCGCACCTAACTATGGCTACACCTTC
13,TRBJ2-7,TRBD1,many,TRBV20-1,CSASGQVSYEQYF,TGCAGTGCTTCGGGACAGGTGTCCTACGAGCAGTACTTC
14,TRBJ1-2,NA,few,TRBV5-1,CASSPAGSNSGYTF,TGCGCCAGCAGCCCTGCCGGGTCGAACTCTGGCTACACCTTC
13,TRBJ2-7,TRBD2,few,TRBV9,CASSSRLASEQYF,TGTGCCAGCAGCTCCCGACTAGCCAGCGAGCAGTACTTC
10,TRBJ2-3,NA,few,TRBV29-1,CSIQADTQYF,TGCAGCATACAAGCAGATACGCAGTATTTT
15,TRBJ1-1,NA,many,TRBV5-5,CASSLGYRADTEAFF,TGTGCCAGCAGCTTGGGGTACAGGGCCGACACTGAAGCTTTCTTT
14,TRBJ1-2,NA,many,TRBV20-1,CSAPPGTRDGFYTF,TGCAGTGCCCCCCCCGGGACCCGAGATGGATTCTACACCTTC
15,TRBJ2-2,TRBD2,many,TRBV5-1,CASSWTSGGLGELFF,TGCGCCAGCAGTTGGACTAGCGGGGGTCTCGGGGAGCTGTTTTTT
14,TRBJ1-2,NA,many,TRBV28,CASSFRQAHYGYTF,TGTGCCAGCAGTTTTAGGCAGGCGCACTATGGCTACACCTTC
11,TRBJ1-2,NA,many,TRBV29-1,CSVFTAGGYTF,TGCAGCGTCTTCACGGCGGGAGGCTACACCTTC
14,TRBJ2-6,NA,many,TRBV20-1,CSASEFSGANVLTF,TGCAGTGCTAGCGAATTCTCTGGGGCCAACGTCCTGACTTTC
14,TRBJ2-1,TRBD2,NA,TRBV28,CASSLWGLSNEQFF,TGTGCCAGCAGTTTATGGGGACTATCCAATGAGCAGTTCTTC
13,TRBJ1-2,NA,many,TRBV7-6,CASSLVADGGYTF,TGTGCCAGCAGCTTAGTAGCAGACGGGGGCTACACCTTC
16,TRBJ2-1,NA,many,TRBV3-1,CASSQGNGVSYNEQFF,TGTGCCAGCAGCCAAGGAAACGGGGTCTCCTACAATGAGCAGTTCTTC
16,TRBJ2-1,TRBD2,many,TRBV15,CATSRKIAGGYNEQFF,TGTGCCACCAGCAGAAAAATAGCGGGAGGGTACAATGAGCAGTTCTTC
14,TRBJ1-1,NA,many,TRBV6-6,CASSYDTDNTEAFF,TGTGCCAGCAGTTACGACACTGACAACACTGAAGCTTTCTTT
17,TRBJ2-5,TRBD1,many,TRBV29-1,CSVEWGRDRGPRETQYF,TGCAGCGTTGAATGGGGCCGGGACAGGGGCCCTCGAGAGACCCAGTACTTC
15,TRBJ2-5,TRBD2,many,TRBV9,CASSVAGGNQETQYF,TGTGCCAGCAGCGTAGCGGGGGGGAACCAAGAGACCCAGTACTTC
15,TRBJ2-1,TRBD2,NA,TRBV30,CAWSVGAGGWNEQFF,TGTGCCTGGAGTGTTGGAGCGGGGGGGTGGAATGAGCAGTTCTTC
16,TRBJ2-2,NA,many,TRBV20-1,CSASWLVRGNTGELFF,TGCAGTGCTAGCTGGCTAGTTAGAGGTAACACCGGGGAGCTGTTTTTT
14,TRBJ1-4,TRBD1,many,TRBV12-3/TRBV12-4,CASSTGQGNEKLFF,TGTGCCAGCAGTACGGGACAGGGGAATGAAAAACTGTTTTTT
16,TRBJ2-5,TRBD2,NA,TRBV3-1,CASSQGSGGHLRTQYF,TGTGCCAGCAGCCAAGGTAGCGGGGGACACCTGAGGACCCAGTACTTC
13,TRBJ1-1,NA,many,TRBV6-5,CASSYSWNTEAFF,TGTGCCAGCAGTTACTCCTGGAACACTGAAGCTTTCTTT
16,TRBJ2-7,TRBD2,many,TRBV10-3,CAISGFGREVSYEQYF,TGTGCCATCAGTGGTTTTGGGCGGGAGGTCTCCTACGAGCAGTACTTC
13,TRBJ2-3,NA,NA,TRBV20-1,CSARLASTDTLYF,TGCAGTGCTAGGCTTGCGAGCACAGATACGCTGTATTTT
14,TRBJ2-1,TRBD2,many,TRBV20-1,CSASGRATYNEQFF,TGCAGTGCTAGCGGGAGGGCAACCTACAATGAGCAGTTCTTC
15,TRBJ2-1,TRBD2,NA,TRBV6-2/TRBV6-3,CASSYSRAAGGPQFF,TGTGCCAGCAGTTACTCGAGGGCTGCGGGGGGGCCCCAGTTCTTC